This TCR beta chain was captured by sequencing in a study of T cell changes during pregnancy in multiple sclerosis (dated by TCRdb to between 2017 and 2020). About the study as a whole: The study examined how the T cell repertoire changed over the course of pregnancy in women with multiple sclerosis.

Library preparation was by the immunoSEQ multiplex PCR assay. The table comes from immuneACCESS by way of TCRdb, which keeps in-frame sequences with V and J called. Part of the clones is missing from these tables; in studies checked, under half for an unresolved V gene and the rest for unknown reasons. The sample data list fewer than 75,000 clones, and less than 95% of these were observed just once. Of the sample, around 3.3% is held by the ten largest clones. At the junction V is shortened by 4 bases and J by 7 bases, with 17 bases in between. Spanning cysteine to phenylalanine, the CDR3 consists of 15 amino acids. Of the read, only the CDR3 DNA is kept; its 45 bases are in frame from base 1. The germline V gene provides CDR1 SGHTA and CDR2 FQGNSA. As for this clone: No antigen is known for it. Within one base of it there is no much larger clone, and no base qualities were kept.

The chain was built from TRBV7-2 and TRBJ1-5; the best D guess is TRBD1, with 6 bases matching. The receptor comes from a female donor in good health, enrolled as a control in a pregnancy study. The sequencing here drew on peripheral blood, taken after pregnancy. The DNA sequence reads TGTGCCAGCAGCTCGGAACAGGGCTTGGGGCAGCCCCAGCATTTT. Its product reads: CASSSEQGLGQPQHF.